A single sample gave rise to the 13 T cell receptor beta chains below, sequenced in a study of T-cell reconstitution after alpha-beta-depleted transplantation in children. Unique molecular identifiers tagged the TCRbeta library. One entry per CDR3 protein results from TCRdb running MiXCR on the PCR reads. Of some 340,000 distinct CDR3 sequences in the sample, 10% are singletons; the top ten hold around 2.5%. Sequences were derived from PBMCs from the stem cell graft donor, sampled from the stem cell graft. The receptors stem from a human donor who donated a stem cell graft to a child with acute lymphoblastic leukemia.

This clonotype turned up a few times. This chain joins TRBV7-9 and TRBJ2-3, with D possibly being TRBD2 (5 bases). The V and J ends lost 2 bases and 2 bases respectively, with 14 bases between them. Germline V gives CDR1 SEHNR, CDR2 FQNEAQ (reference sequence). The CDR3 runs to 16 residues. The CDR3 DNA follows: TGTGCCAGCAGCTTAACGTTAGACTACGCCACAGATACGCAGTATTTT. Its translation: CASSLTLDYATDTQYF.

In DNA form, the CDR3 reads TGTGCCAGCAGCTCCCTCGCGACCCAAAAACACGAGCAGTACTTC. Translation gives CASSSLATQKHEQYF. This rearrangement joins TRBV28 to TRBJ2-7; D ambiguous. Trimming removed 6 bases from V and 5 bases from J, with 20 bases in between. Germline V gene lookup returns CDR1 MDHEN and CDR2 SYDVKM. This CDR3 has 15 amino acids. The full variable domain, rest sourced from reference TRBV28 and TRBJ2-7, is DVKVTQSSRYLVKRTGEKVFLECVQDMDHENMFWYRQDPGLGLRLIYFSYDVKMKEKGDIPEGYSVSREKKERFSLILESASTNQTSMYLCASSSLATQKHEQYFGPGTRLTVT.

In this sample, this clonotype is medium-sized. The chain uses TRBV5-5 and TRBJ1-1, with D tentatively TRBD1 (5 bases). Deletions cut 1 base from V and 3 bases from J, with 7 bases between. Germline CDR1 is SGHKS and CDR2 is YYEKEE (reference sequence). There are 13 residues in the CDR3. CDR3 region: CASSLWGDTEAFF. The CDR3 bases are TGTGCCAGCAGCTTGTGGGGGGACACTGAAGCTTTCTTT. The whole variable domain, remainder taken from reference TRBV5-5 and TRBJ1-1, is DAGVTQSPTHLIKTRGQQVTLRCSPISGHKSVSWYQQVLGQGPQFIFQYYEKEERGRGNFPDRFSARQFPNYSSELNVNALLLGDSALYLCASSLWGDTEAFFGQGTRLTVV.

This chain connects TRBV7-8 to TRBJ1-2, with D maybe TRBD1 (6 bases). The CDR3 sequence is 15 residues long. V was pared by 5 bases and J by 8 bases, with 21 bases between. From germline, CDR1 is SGHVS and CDR2 FQNEAQ. Written as DNA, the CDR3 is TGTGCCAGCAGCCCTGGGACACCCTCCGGAGCCGGCTACACCTTC. Amino acid sequence: CASSPGTPSGAGYTF.

This clonotype was counted between two and nine times. The J gene is TRBJ2-2, the V gene TRBV4-1; D remains unclear. This CDR3 spans 16 amino acids. V was cut by 2 bases and J by 0 bases, with 10 bases left in between. Per the germline V gene, CDR1 is MGHRA and CDR2 is YSYEKL. The CDR3 sequence is CASSQNTGSNTGELFF. Here the CDR3 DNA reads TGCGCCAGCAGCCAAAATACCGGGTCGAACACCGGGGAGCTGTTTTTT.

This clonotype was picked up many times. The rearrangement uses TRBV12-3 or TRBV12-4 and TRBJ2-1; 10 bases map to TRBD2. V lost 6 bases, J lost 5 bases, and 4 bases stayed unmatched. The CDR3 runs to 14 residues. The CDR3 loop reads CASRNSGGNNEQFF. CDR3 DNA: TGTGCCAGCAGGAATAGCGGGGGGAACAATGAGCAGTTCTTC.

This clonotype was detected ten times or more. The junction shows a germline mismatch at one end, possibly a read error. The CDR3 loop reads CASGLFGSGSKDTQYF. CDR3 DNA: TGTGCCAGCGGCTTGTTTGGTAGCGGGAGTAAAGATACGCAGTATTTT. The V gene is TRBV7-2, the J gene TRBJ2-3, with 9 nucleotides matching TRBD2. CDR1 and CDR2 (germline): SGHTA, FQGNSA. This CDR3 has 16 amino acids.

This clonotype came up a few times. V gene TRBV15 combines with J gene TRBJ1-1, with D possibly matching TRBD1 (5 bases). Germline CDR1 LNHNV, CDR2 YYDKDF (reference sequence). The CDR3 is 16 amino acids. V was clipped by 3 bases and J by 11 bases, with 25 bases between them. CDR3 nucleotides: TGTGCCACCAGCAGCCCTAAACAGGTTGCGAACTGCGAGGCTTTCTTT. It specifies CATSSPKQVANCEAFF.

The chain combines TRBV7-8 with TRBJ1-5; possible D gene TRBD1, 6 bases. Trimming stripped 5 bases from V and 3 bases from J, with 11 bases between. Germline CDR1 is SGHVS and CDR2 is FQNEAQ. The CDR3 contains 14 residues. The CDR3 spells CASSTDRNNQPQHF. DNA for the CDR3: TGTGCCAGCAGCACCGACAGGAACAATCAGCCCCAGCATTTT. Full variable domain (missing parts from reference TRBV7-8 and TRBJ1-5): GAGVSQSPRYKVAKRGQDVALRCDPISGHVSLFWYQQALGQGPEFLTYFQNEAQLDKSGLPSDRFFAERPEGSVSTLKIQRTQQEDSAVYLCASSTDRNNQPQHFGDGTRLSIL.

J is TRBJ2-7 and V is TRBV11-2; D is uncertain. This CDR3 has 14 residues. Deletions cut 0 bases from V and 5 bases from J, with 11 bases between. The germline gives CDR1 SGHAT, CDR2 FQNNGV. In DNA, the CDR3 is TGTGCCAGCAGCTTAGAGGGCGGCCCCCACGAGCAGTACTTC. Translating gives CASSLEGGPHEQYF.

This clonotype has just a few counts. The chain couples TRBV27 to TRBJ2-7, with 7 positions matching TRBD2. With V trimmed by 4 bases and J by 1 base, 10 bases remained unmatched. Per germline, CDR1 MNHEY and CDR2 SMNVEV (reference sequence). The CDR3 loop spans 16 amino acids. The CDR3 nucleotides are TGTGCCAGCAGTTCCGGGGTGCCTAGCGGTTCCTACGAGCAGTACTTC. This gives the protein CASSSGVPSGSYEQYF.

In this sample, this clonotype turned up many times. The J gene is TRBJ1-2, the V gene TRBV3-1; D unresolved. The ends were cut back, 7 bases at V and 1 base at J, with 10 bases in the middle. Germline CDR1 and CDR2: LGHDT and YNNKEL (reference sequence). The CDR3 is 13 amino acids. The CDR3 DNA is TGTGCCAGCAAGGGCAGGAGTAACTATGGCTACACCTTC. This translates into CASKGRSNYGYTF.

J is TRBJ2-3 and V is TRBV7-2; D perhaps matches TRBD2 (7 bases). Germline-derived CDR1 and CDR2 are SGHTA and FQGNSA. This CDR3 comprises 13 residues. V was clipped by 5 bases and J by 10 bases, with 16 bases between them. The CDR3 here is CASSQSVGGPQYF. DNA for the CDR3: TGTGCCAGCAGCCAAAGCGTCGGGGGGCCGCAGTATTTT.